A selection of T cell receptor beta chains follows, all from one sample in a study of T cell responses to AZD1222 COVID-19 vaccine. Measured with immunoSEQ multiplex PCR; TCRdb has only the in-frame clones, and not every one. In the table there are some 120,000 clones, over 75% of which are singletons. The material sequenced was peripheral blood, taken on day 0 of AZD1222 vaccination. The receptors originated from an adult in good health. CDR3s include the opening cysteine and the closing phenylalanine or tryptophan. The order of the fields is D gene, V gene, clone size, J gene, CDR3 DNA, CDR3 protein. The D gene is left open where the match is weak. Rows give clone size only sometimes, using once, few, many, or a class for an expanded clone.

d_gene: .; v_gene: TRBV19; abundance: few; j_gene: TRBJ2-2; CDR3nt: TGTGCCAGTAGTATGGTCCTACCAGCGAACACCGGGGAGCTGTTTTTT; CDR3aa: CASSMVLPANTGELFF
d_gene: .; v_gene: TRBV27; abundance: .; j_gene: TRBJ1-2; CDR3nt: TGTGCCAGCAGTTTCGGAAGAAGTAACTATGGCTACACCTTC; CDR3aa: CASSFGRSNYGYTF
d_gene: TRBD1; v_gene: TRBV12-3/TRBV12-4; abundance: .; j_gene: TRBJ2-7; CDR3nt: TGTGCCAGCGTCGGACAGGGGTCTGCCGAGCAGTACTTC; CDR3aa: CASVGQGSAEQYF
d_gene: .; v_gene: TRBV7-6; abundance: .; j_gene: TRBJ2-1; CDR3nt: TGTGCCAGCAGCTTAGCGGTTGAGCAGTTCTTC; CDR3aa: CASSLAVEQFF
d_gene: .; v_gene: TRBV28; abundance: .; j_gene: TRBJ1-1; CDR3nt: TGTGCCAGCACCGGGGGGGGCACTGAAGCTTTCTTT; CDR3aa: CASTGGGTEAFF
d_gene: TRBD1; v_gene: TRBV15; abundance: .; j_gene: TRBJ1-2; CDR3nt: TGTGCCACCAGCAGAGGGCTAGGGACAGGGGGCGACTACACCTTC; CDR3aa: CATSRGLGTGGDYTF
d_gene: TRBD1; v_gene: TRBV11-1; abundance: .; j_gene: TRBJ1-2; CDR3nt: TGTGCCAGCAGCGGACAGGAGAGTGGCTACACCTTC; CDR3aa: CASSGQESGYTF
d_gene: .; v_gene: TRBV19; abundance: .; j_gene: TRBJ1-5; CDR3nt: TGTGCCAGTAGTATAGATGAGGAATACAATCAGCCCCAGCATTTT; CDR3aa: CASSIDEEYNQPQHF
d_gene: .; v_gene: TRBV18; abundance: .; j_gene: TRBJ1-1; CDR3nt: TGTGCCAGCTCACCTGTGCCCCTGAACACTGAAGCTTTCTTT; CDR3aa: CASSPVPLNTEAFF
d_gene: .; v_gene: TRBV10-3; abundance: .; j_gene: TRBJ1-5; CDR3nt: TGTGCCATCGGGACGGAAAATAGCAATCAGCCCCAGCATTTT; CDR3aa: CAIGTENSNQPQHF
d_gene: .; v_gene: TRBV28; abundance: .; j_gene: TRBJ1-3; CDR3nt: TGTGCCAGCAGTTTATTGCGGTGGGGGGACGCTCAAAATGGAAACACCATATATTTT; CDR3aa: CASSLLRWGDAQNGNTIYF
d_gene: TRBD1; v_gene: TRBV5-1; abundance: many; j_gene: TRBJ1-5; CDR3nt: TGCGCCAGCAGCTTGGCCGGGACAGAGAATCAGCCCCAGCATTTT; CDR3aa: CASSLAGTENQPQHF
d_gene: TRBD1; v_gene: TRBV6-5; abundance: .; j_gene: TRBJ1-4; CDR3nt: TGTGCCAGCAGTTACTCCCCGACAGGGGCGGGAAAACTGTTTTTT; CDR3aa: CASSYSPTGAGKLFF
d_gene: .; v_gene: TRBV29-1; abundance: .; j_gene: TRBJ2-5; CDR3nt: TGCAGCTTCACGGGACTGCGTCGGGAGACCCAGTACTTC; CDR3aa: CSFTGLRRETQYF
d_gene: .; v_gene: TRBV27; abundance: once; j_gene: TRBJ2-7; CDR3nt: TGTGCCAGCAGTTTTTTGGATCCCTCCTACGAGCAGTACTTC; CDR3aa: CASSFLDPSYEQYF
d_gene: .; v_gene: TRBV19; abundance: .; j_gene: TRBJ2-3; CDR3nt: TGTGCCAGTAGTATTGGTAGATTCACAGATACGCAGTATTTT; CDR3aa: CASSIGRFTDTQYF
d_gene: TRBD2; v_gene: TRBV27; abundance: .; j_gene: TRBJ2-3; CDR3nt: TGTGCCAGCAGTCCTCACGGACTAGCGGGGGGGCCGCGCACAGATACGCAGTATTTT; CDR3aa: CASSPHGLAGGPRTDTQYF
d_gene: TRBD1; v_gene: TRBV7-9; abundance: .; j_gene: TRBJ1-1; CDR3nt: TGTGCCAGCAGCTTTCAACAGGGGGTCACTGAAGCTTTCTTT; CDR3aa: CASSFQQGVTEAFF
d_gene: .; v_gene: TRBV6-1; abundance: .; j_gene: TRBJ1-6; CDR3nt: TGTGCCAGCAGAGAACTAAAGACCGAAAAAAACTCCTATAATTCACCCCTCCACTTT; CDR3aa: CASRELKTEKNSYNSPLHF
d_gene: .; v_gene: TRBV19; abundance: .; j_gene: TRBJ2-7; CDR3nt: TGTGCCAGTAGGTCAGCCCGCTACTCCTACGAGCAGTACTTC; CDR3aa: CASRSARYSYEQYF
d_gene: TRBD2; v_gene: TRBV7-2; abundance: .; j_gene: TRBJ2-5; CDR3nt: TGTGCCAGCAGCTTTGGCGGGGGGGCCGGAGAGACCCAGTACTTC; CDR3aa: CASSFGGGAGETQYF
d_gene: TRBD2; v_gene: TRBV7-8; abundance: .; j_gene: TRBJ2-7; CDR3nt: TGTGCCAGCAGCCCCGGACTAGCGGGAGGCCCCTACGAGCAGTACTTC; CDR3aa: CASSPGLAGGPYEQYF
d_gene: TRBD1; v_gene: TRBV28; abundance: .; j_gene: TRBJ1-2; CDR3nt: TGTGCCAGCAGTTTATCCCGGACAGGGATTGGCTACACCTTC; CDR3aa: CASSLSRTGIGYTF
d_gene: .; v_gene: TRBV5-4; abundance: .; j_gene: TRBJ1-2; CDR3nt: TGTGCCAGCAGCCCCCGGGGGGGGACGGGCAACTATGGCTACACCTTC; CDR3aa: CASSPRGGTGNYGYTF
d_gene: .; v_gene: TRBV6-5; abundance: .; j_gene: TRBJ2-7; CDR3nt: TGTGCCAGCCTAAGAACAGGGAATTACGAGCAGTACTTC; CDR3aa: CASLRTGNYEQYF
d_gene: .; v_gene: TRBV7-9; abundance: .; j_gene: TRBJ2-7; CDR3nt: TGTGCCAGCAGCTTAGGGGGCGCCGAGCAGTACTTC; CDR3aa: CASSLGGAEQYF
d_gene: TRBD1; v_gene: TRBV4-2; abundance: .; j_gene: TRBJ2-2; CDR3nt: TGTGCCAGCAGCCTACCCCAGACAGGGGGGGCCGGGGAGCTGTTTTTT; CDR3aa: CASSLPQTGGAGELFF
d_gene: TRBD1; v_gene: TRBV5-1; abundance: .; j_gene: TRBJ1-5; CDR3nt: TGCGCCAGCAGCTTGGGGGGGACAGGGGATCAGCCCCAGCATTTT; CDR3aa: CASSLGGTGDQPQHF
d_gene: .; v_gene: TRBV7-6; abundance: .; j_gene: TRBJ2-3; CDR3nt: TGTGCCAGCAGCTTAGAGGGGGAAAGCACAGATACGCAGTATTTT; CDR3aa: CASSLEGESTDTQYF
d_gene: TRBD1; v_gene: TRBV5-8; abundance: once; j_gene: TRBJ1-1; CDR3nt: TGTGCCAGCAGCGGCGTCGACAGGGGGGACACTGAAGCTTTCTTT; CDR3aa: CASSGVDRGDTEAFF
d_gene: .; v_gene: TRBV30; abundance: .; j_gene: TRBJ1-5; CDR3nt: TGTGCCTGGAGTGACAGGCATCAGCCCCAGCATTTT; CDR3aa: CAWSDRHQPQHF
d_gene: TRBD1; v_gene: TRBV2; abundance: .; j_gene: TRBJ1-6; CDR3nt: TGTGCCAGCAGTGGGACAGGGCTTTATTCACCCCTCCACTTT; CDR3aa: CASSGTGLYSPLHF
d_gene: TRBD1; v_gene: TRBV10-3; abundance: .; j_gene: TRBJ1-1; CDR3nt: TGTGCCATCAGTATAGGGACAGGGGGCGCGGTAGCTTTCTTT; CDR3aa: CAISIGTGGAVAFF
d_gene: .; v_gene: TRBV7-2; abundance: .; j_gene: TRBJ2-7; CDR3nt: TGTGCCAGCAGCGCTCCTAGCAGATCATTTTCCTACGAGCAGTACTTC; CDR3aa: CASSAPSRSFSYEQYF
d_gene: TRBD1; v_gene: TRBV5-4; abundance: once; j_gene: TRBJ1-3; CDR3nt: TGTGCCAGCAGCTACGGACAGGGAAACTCTGGAAACACCATATATTTT; CDR3aa: CASSYGQGNSGNTIYF
d_gene: TRBD1; v_gene: TRBV6-5; abundance: .; j_gene: TRBJ2-7; CDR3nt: TGTGCCAGCAGTCGGACAGGGAGTCTCGAGCAGTACTTC; CDR3aa: CASSRTGSLEQYF
d_gene: .; v_gene: TRBV18; abundance: .; j_gene: TRBJ1-1; CDR3nt: TGTGCCAGCTCACCTATACAGGATCTGAACACTGAAGCTTTCTTT; CDR3aa: CASSPIQDLNTEAFF
d_gene: .; v_gene: TRBV10-3; abundance: once; j_gene: TRBJ1-1; CDR3nt: TGTGCCGCCAACTCGGGGGGAGGGAACACTGAAGCTTTCTTT; CDR3aa: CAANSGGGNTEAFF
d_gene: .; v_gene: TRBV6-5; abundance: few; j_gene: TRBJ2-7; CDR3nt: TGTGCCAGCAATAGGGAGGAGATCTACGAGCAGTACTTC; CDR3aa: CASNREEIYEQYF
d_gene: .; v_gene: TRBV6-1; abundance: .; j_gene: TRBJ2-1; CDR3nt: TGTGCCAGCAGTGAAGCGCTTCCGAGGGGTGAGCAGTTCTTC; CDR3aa: CASSEALPRGEQFF
d_gene: .; v_gene: TRBV6-5; abundance: few; j_gene: TRBJ2-7; CDR3nt: TGTGCCAGCAGGACGTCCGAGGAGGGCTACGAGCAGTACTTC; CDR3aa: CASRTSEEGYEQYF
d_gene: TRBD2; v_gene: TRBV5-1; abundance: once; j_gene: TRBJ2-7; CDR3nt: TGCGCCAGCAGCCCGTCGGGGGGAGGGATCTACGAGCAGTACTTC; CDR3aa: CASSPSGGGIYEQYF
d_gene: .; v_gene: TRBV6-1; abundance: .; j_gene: TRBJ1-2; CDR3nt: TGTGCCAGCAGTGAATGGGGGGGCAGTCCGTGGACGTGGGGCTACACCTTC; CDR3aa: CASSEWGGSPWTWGYTF
d_gene: TRBD1; v_gene: TRBV19; abundance: .; j_gene: TRBJ1-4; CDR3nt: TGTGCCACCAGGGACAGGGCGTCCACTAATGAAAAACTGTTTTTT; CDR3aa: CATRDRASTNEKLFF
d_gene: .; v_gene: TRBV18; abundance: .; j_gene: TRBJ1-2; CDR3nt: TGTGCCAGCTCATTTGACCGGGACAAACCTTTCTTC; CDR3aa: CASSFDRDKPFF
d_gene: .; v_gene: TRBV28; abundance: .; j_gene: TRBJ2-1; CDR3nt: TGTGCCAGCACCTACTGGGGGAGCTCCTACAATGAGCAGTTCTTC; CDR3aa: CASTYWGSSYNEQFF
d_gene: .; v_gene: TRBV7-8; abundance: .; j_gene: TRBJ2-2; CDR3nt: TGTGCCAGCAGCCAGGGGTGGGCGAACACCGGGGAGCTGTTTTTT; CDR3aa: CASSQGWANTGELFF
d_gene: .; v_gene: TRBV7-2; abundance: few; j_gene: TRBJ1-2; CDR3nt: TGTGCCAGCAGCTTAGGGGGGGTTGGCTACACCTTC; CDR3aa: CASSLGGVGYTF
d_gene: .; v_gene: TRBV6-2/TRBV6-3; abundance: .; j_gene: TRBJ2-3; CDR3nt: TGTGCCAGCAGTTCACGGGTTACAGATACGCAGTATTTT; CDR3aa: CASSSRVTDTQYF
d_gene: .; v_gene: TRBV12-3/TRBV12-4; abundance: .; j_gene: TRBJ2-5; CDR3nt: TGTGCCAGCAGTTTAGGGCAGGAACCCCGGTACTTC; CDR3aa: CASSLGQEPRYF
d_gene: .; v_gene: TRBV28; abundance: .; j_gene: TRBJ1-1; CDR3nt: TGTGCCAGCAGTTTAGCGGGAGGCAGCACTGAAGCTTTCTTT; CDR3aa: CASSLAGGSTEAFF
d_gene: .; v_gene: TRBV7-8; abundance: .; j_gene: TRBJ2-7; CDR3nt: TGTGCCAGCAGCTTAGGCGCGGGGCCCGAGCAGTACTTC; CDR3aa: CASSLGAGPEQYF
d_gene: .; v_gene: TRBV9; abundance: .; j_gene: TRBJ2-7; CDR3nt: TGTGCCAGCAGTGGGGGCAGCGGCTACGAGCAGTACTTC; CDR3aa: CASSGGSGYEQYF